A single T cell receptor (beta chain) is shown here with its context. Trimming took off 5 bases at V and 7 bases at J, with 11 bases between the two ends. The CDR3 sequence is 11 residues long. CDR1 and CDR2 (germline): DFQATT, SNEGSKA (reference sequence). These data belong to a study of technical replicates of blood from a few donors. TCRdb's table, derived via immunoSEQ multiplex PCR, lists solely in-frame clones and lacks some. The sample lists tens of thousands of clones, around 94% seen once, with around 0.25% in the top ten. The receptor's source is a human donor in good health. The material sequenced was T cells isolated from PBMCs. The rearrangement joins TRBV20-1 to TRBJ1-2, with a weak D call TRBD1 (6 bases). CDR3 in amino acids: CSAVQGVGYTF. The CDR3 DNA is TGCAGTGCTGTACAGGGAGTTGGCTACACCTTC.